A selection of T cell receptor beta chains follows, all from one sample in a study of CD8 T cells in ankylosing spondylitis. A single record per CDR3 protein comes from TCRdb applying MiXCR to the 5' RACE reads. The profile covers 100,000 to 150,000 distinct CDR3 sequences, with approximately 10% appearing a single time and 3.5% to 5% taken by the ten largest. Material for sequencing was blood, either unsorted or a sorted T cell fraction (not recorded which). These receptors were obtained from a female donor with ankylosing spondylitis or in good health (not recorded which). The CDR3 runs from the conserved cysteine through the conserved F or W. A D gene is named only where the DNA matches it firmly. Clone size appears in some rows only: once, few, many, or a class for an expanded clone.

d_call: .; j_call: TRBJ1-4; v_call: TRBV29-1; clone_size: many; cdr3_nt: TGCAGCTCTGGGGGGGTTGGCGAAAAACTGTTTTTT; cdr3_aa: CSSGGVGEKLFF
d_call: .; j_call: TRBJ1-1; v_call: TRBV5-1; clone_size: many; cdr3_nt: TGCGCCAGCAGCCGGGGGGCCAGGGACGCTGAAGCTTTCTTT; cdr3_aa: CASSRGARDAEAFF
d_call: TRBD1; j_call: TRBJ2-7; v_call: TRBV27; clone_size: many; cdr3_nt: TGTGCCAGCAGTTTCTCCCAGACAGGGTTCGAGCAGTACTTC; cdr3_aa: CASSFSQTGFEQYF
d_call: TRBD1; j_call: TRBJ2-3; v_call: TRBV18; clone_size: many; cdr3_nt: TGTGCCAGCTCACCTAGACAGGGGTACGGGCGCACAGATACGCAGTATTTT; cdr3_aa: CASSPRQGYGRTDTQYF
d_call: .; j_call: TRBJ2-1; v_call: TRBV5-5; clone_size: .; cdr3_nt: TGTGCCAGCAGCCCCCTAGAGGGAGGCAATGAGCAGTTCTTC; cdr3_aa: CASSPLEGGNEQFF
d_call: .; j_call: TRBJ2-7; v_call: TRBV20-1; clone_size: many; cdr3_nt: TGCAGTGCTAGAGGGGGCCTAGCGAACTACGAGCAGTACTTC; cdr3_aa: CSARGGLANYEQYF
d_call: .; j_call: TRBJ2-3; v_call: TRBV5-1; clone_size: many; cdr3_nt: TGCGCCAGCAGCTTGGCCTTGAGCGTTAGCACAGATACGCAGTATTTT; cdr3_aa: CASSLALSVSTDTQYF
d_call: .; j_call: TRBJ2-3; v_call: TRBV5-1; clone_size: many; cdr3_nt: TGCGCCAGCAGCGTCTTTCGAGGAGGAGATACGCAGTATTTT; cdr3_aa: CASSVFRGGDTQYF
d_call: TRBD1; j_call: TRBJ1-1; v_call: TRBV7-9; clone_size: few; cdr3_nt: TGTGCCAGCACCTTCTTACAGGGGAGAATCTCGAACACTGAAGCTTTCTTT; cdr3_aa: CASTFLQGRISNTEAFF
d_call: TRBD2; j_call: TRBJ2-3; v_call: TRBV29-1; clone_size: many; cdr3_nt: TGCAGCGTCGCAGGAGCGGGGGGAGGCACAGATACGCAGTATTTT; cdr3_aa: CSVAGAGGGTDTQYF
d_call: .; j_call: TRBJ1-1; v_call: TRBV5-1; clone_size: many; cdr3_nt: TGCGCCAGCAGCTTGTCGGCGAGGAGGGCCACTGAAGCTTTCTTT; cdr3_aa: CASSLSARRATEAFF
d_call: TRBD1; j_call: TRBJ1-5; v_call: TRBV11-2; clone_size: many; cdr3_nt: TGTGCCAGCAGCCCCCGGACAGGGGCCTATAGCAATCAGCCCCAGCATTTT; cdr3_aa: CASSPRTGAYSNQPQHF
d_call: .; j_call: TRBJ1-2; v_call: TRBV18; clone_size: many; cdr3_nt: TGTGCCAGCTCAGAGGGAGCGAGGGACTATGGCTACACCTTC; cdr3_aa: CASSEGARDYGYTF
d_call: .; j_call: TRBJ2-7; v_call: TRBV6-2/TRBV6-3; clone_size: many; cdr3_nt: TGTGCCAGCAGTTTGCAGGATCAGCACGAGCAGTACTTC; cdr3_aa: CASSLQDQHEQYF
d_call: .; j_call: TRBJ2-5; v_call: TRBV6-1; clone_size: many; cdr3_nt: TGTGCCAGCAGGATCGGGACTCCCGGGACCCAGTACTTC; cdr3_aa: CASRIGTPGTQYF
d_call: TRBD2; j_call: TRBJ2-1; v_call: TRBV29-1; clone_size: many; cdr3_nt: TGCAGCGTTTACCCCCCTAGCGGGAGGGCTTTGGGCGGTGAGCAGTTCTTC; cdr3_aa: CSVYPPSGRALGGEQFF
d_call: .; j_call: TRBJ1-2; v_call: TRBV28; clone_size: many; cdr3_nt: TGTGCCAGCAGTTTACAGCGCTATGGCTACACCTTC; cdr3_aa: CASSLQRYGYTF
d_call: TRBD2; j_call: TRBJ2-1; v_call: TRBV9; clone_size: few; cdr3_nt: TGTGCCAGCAGCTTTAGCGGGGGGGACAATGAGCAGTTCTTC; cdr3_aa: CASSFSGGDNEQFF
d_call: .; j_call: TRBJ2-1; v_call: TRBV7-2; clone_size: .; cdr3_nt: TGTGCCAGCAGCTTAGTAGCGGACGGCTACAATGAGCAGTTCTTC; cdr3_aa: CASSLVADGYNEQFF
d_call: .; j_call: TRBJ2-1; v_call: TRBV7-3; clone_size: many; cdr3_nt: TGTGCCAGCAGCTCTACCGTGGGGCCAGGACATGAGCAGTTCTTC; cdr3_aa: CASSSTVGPGHEQFF